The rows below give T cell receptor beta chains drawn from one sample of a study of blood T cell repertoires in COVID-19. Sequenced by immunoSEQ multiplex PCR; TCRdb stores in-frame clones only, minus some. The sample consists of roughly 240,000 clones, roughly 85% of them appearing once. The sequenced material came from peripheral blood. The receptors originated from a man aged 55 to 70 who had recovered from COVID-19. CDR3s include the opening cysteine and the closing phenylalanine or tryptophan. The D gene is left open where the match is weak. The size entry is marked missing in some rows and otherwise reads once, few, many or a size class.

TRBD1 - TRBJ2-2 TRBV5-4 TGTGCCAGCAGCCGCACAGGGGACACCGGGGAGCTGTTTTTT CASSRTGDTGELFF
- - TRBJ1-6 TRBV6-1 TGTGCCAGCAGTGAAGCACTCGCCGATAATTCACCCCTCCACTTT CASSEALADNSPLHF
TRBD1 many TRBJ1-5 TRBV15 TGTGCCACCAGCCTCGGCAGGGGGAATCAGCCCCAGCATTTT CATSLGRGNQPQHF
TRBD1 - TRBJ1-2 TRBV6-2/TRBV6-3 TGTGCCAGCAGTCAGGGACAGTCATCTGGCTACACCTTC CASSQGQSSGYTF
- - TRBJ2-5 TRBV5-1 TGCGCCAGCAGTCCCCGCCAGGGTAGGGGGACGGAGACCCAGTACTTC CASSPRQGRGTETQYF
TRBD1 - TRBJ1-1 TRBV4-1 TGCGCCAGCAGCCAAGCCATTACCGGGACAGGATCCACTGAAGCTTTCTTT CASSQAITGTGSTEAFF
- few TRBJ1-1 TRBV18 TGTGCCAGCTCACCACAAAGCAGGGGTGGGACTGAAGCTTTCTTT CASSPQSRGGTEAFF
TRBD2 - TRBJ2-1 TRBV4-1 TGCGCCAGCAGCCAAGATTGGGCGGCGGGGGGCCACAATGAGCAGTTCTTC CASSQDWAAGGHNEQFF
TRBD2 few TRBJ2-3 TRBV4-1 TGCGCCAGCAGCCAAGAGCTAGCGGGAGGGGGGCCAGATACGCAGTATTTT CASSQELAGGGPDTQYF
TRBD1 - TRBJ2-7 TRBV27 TGTGCCAGCAGCCGACTCCGGGACAGGGGCCACGAGCAGTACTTC CASSRLRDRGHEQYF
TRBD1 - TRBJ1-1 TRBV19 TGTGCCAGTAGTGCCGTCCAGACAGGGGGTACTGAAGCTTTCTTT CASSAVQTGGTEAFF
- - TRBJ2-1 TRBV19 TGTGCCAGTAGTATCCATAGCGGCCCCTACAATGAGCAGTTCTTC CASSIHSGPYNEQFF
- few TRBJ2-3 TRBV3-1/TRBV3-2 TGTGCCAGCAGCCAACGGACAGATACGCAGTATTTT CASSQRTDTQYF
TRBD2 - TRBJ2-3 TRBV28 TGTGCCAGCAGCGAGCGGGGGGGCGGCACAGATACGCAGTATTTT CASSERGGGTDTQYF
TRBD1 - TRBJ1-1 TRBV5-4 TGTGCCAGCAGCTTGGGAGGAGGGACAGGGATGAACACTGAAGCTTTCTTT CASSLGGGTGMNTEAFF
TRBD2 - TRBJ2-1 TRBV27 TGTGCCAGCAGTTCCCTACTAGCGGGAGCGCTCAATGAGCAGTTCTTC CASSSLLAGALNEQFF
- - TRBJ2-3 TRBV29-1 TGCAGCGTAGAAACAGGGAAGGTTGGAACAGATACGCAGTATTTT CSVETGKVGTDTQYF
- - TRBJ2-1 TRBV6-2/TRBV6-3 TGTGCCAGCAGTTACGCGGCGGGTCAAAACAATGAGCAGTTCTTC CASSYAAGQNNEQFF
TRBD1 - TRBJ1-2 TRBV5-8 TGTGCCAGCAGCTTGGAGGGATTGTACAGGGACAGCCTCTATGGCTACACCTTC CASSLEGLYRDSLYGYTF
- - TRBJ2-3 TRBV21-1 TGTGCCAGCAGCAAAGCGGCGACCCCACGAGGCGCAGATACGCAGTATTTT CASSKAATPRGADTQYF
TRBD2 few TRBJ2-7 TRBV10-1 TGCGCCAGCAGTGAGTCAGGGACTATAGAAGAGCAGTACTTC CASSESGTIEEQYF
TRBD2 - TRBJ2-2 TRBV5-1 TGCGCCAGCAGCTTAGGCCAAATCTGGCGGGAGCGAAACACCGGGGAGCTGTTTTTT CASSLGQIWRERNTGELFF
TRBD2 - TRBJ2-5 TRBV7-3 TGTGCCAGCAGCTTAATTCCGTTGAGCGGGGGGAAACAAGAGACCCAGTACTTC CASSLIPLSGGKQETQYF
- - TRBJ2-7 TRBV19 TGTGCCAGTAGTATATACCCAGGGCCCCCCTACGAGCAGTACTTC CASSIYPGPPYEQYF
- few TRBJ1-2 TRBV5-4 TGTGCCAGCAGCTTTTTGGACACCTCCTTATATGGCTACACCTTC CASSFLDTSLYGYTF
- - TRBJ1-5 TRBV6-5 TGTGCCAGCAAAAAAGGACAGAGCAATCAGCCCCAGCATTTT CASKKGQSNQPQHF
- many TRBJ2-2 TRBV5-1 TGCGCCAGCAGCTTGGGAGCGGCTTTGATCGGGGAGCTGTTTTTT CASSLGAALIGELFF
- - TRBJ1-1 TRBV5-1 TGCGCCAGCAGCCAACTACAGGGTAGGAACACTGAAGCTTTCTTT CASSQLQGRNTEAFF
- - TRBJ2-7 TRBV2 TGTGCCAGCAGGTATTACACAGGGATGTCCTACGAGCAGTACTTC CASRYYTGMSYEQYF
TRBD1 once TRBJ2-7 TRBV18 TGTGCCAGCTCGCGTGACAGGGGGTCTTCCTACGAGCAGTACTTC CASSRDRGSSYEQYF
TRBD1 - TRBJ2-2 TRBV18 TGTGCCAGCTCCCGCGACAGGGCGAGGTCCGGGGAGCTGTTTTTT CASSRDRARSGELFF
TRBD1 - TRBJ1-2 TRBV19 TGTGCCAGTAGTCCCCGAGACAGGGGTAACTATGGCTACACCTTC CASSPRDRGNYGYTF
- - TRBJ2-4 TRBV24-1 TGTGCCACCAGTGCGGCAGGGGCCAAAAACATTCAGTACTTC CATSAAGAKNIQYF
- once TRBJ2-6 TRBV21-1 TGTGCCAGCAGCAATGGTTCGGGAGCTGGGGCCAACGTCCTGACTTTC CASSNGSGAGANVLTF
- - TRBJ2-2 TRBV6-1 TGTGCCAGCAGTGACCGCGGAGGACTGGGCACCGGGGAGCTGTTTTTT CASSDRGGLGTGELFF
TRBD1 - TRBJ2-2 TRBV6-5 TGTGCCAGCAGTTCGGACAGGGCTAGGGCCGGGGAGCTGTTTTTT CASSSDRARAGELFF
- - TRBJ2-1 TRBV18 TGTGCCAGCTCACCGCTATGGGGCGGATCGGGCGATGAGCAGTTCTTC CASSPLWGGSGDEQFF
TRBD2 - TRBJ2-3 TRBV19 TGTGCCAGTAGTCCGATGACTATGGGACTAGCGGGTACAGATACGCAGTATTTT CASSPMTMGLAGTDTQYF
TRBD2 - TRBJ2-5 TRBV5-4 TGTGCCAGCAGCTCGATGGGGGACGCTAGCGGGAGAGGAGAGACCCAGTACTTC CASSSMGDASGRGETQYF
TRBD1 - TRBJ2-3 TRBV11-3 TGTGCCAGCAGCTTAGGTGGACAGGGAAGGACGCAGTATTTT CASSLGGQGRTQYF
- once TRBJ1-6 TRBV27 TGTGCCAGCAGTTTGATCGGTTCACCCCTCCACTTT CASSLIGSPLHF
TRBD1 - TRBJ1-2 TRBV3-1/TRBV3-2 TGTGCCAGCAGCCTACTGACAGGGTCGGAGGGCTACACCTTC CASSLLTGSEGYTF
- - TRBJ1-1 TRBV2 TGTGCCAGCAGTGAAGAGTCAGGGGCACTGAACACTGAAGCTTTCTTT CASSEESGALNTEAFF
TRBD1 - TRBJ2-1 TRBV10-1 TGCGCCAGCAGTCGTCCCGGGACAGGGAATGAGCAGTTCTTC CASSRPGTGNEQFF
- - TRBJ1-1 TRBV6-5 TGTGCCAGCAGTTCTTGGACTCAAGTCAACACTGAAGCTTTCTTT CASSSWTQVNTEAFF
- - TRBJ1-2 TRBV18 TGTGCCAGCTCACCATTAGACAGATACTATGGCTACACCTTC CASSPLDRYYGYTF
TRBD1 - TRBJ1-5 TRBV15 TGTGCCACCAGCTCGGGGCAGGGGGCCCTCCAAACGAATCAGCCCCAGCATTTT CATSSGQGALQTNQPQHF
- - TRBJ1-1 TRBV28 TGTGCCAGCAGATCGGGTTTTCTGAACACTGAAGCTTTCTTT CASRSGFLNTEAFF
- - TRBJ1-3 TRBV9 TGTGCCAGCAGCCCCCTCGGAGGGTCTGGAAACACCATATATTTT CASSPLGGSGNTIYF
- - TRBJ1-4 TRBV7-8 TGTGCCAGCAGCTTAAATCTAGCTAATGAAAAACTGTTTTTT CASSLNLANEKLFF
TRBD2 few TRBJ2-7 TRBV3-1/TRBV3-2 TGTGCCAGCAACGAGTGGGGAGGGGAGCAGTACTTC CASNEWGGEQYF
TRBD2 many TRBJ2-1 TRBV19 TGTGCCAGTACCCCACCGGGAAGCGGGAGATACAATGAGCAGTTCTTC CASTPPGSGRYNEQFF
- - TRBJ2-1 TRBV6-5 TGTGCCAGCAGAAAGCAGTCTAGCTACTACAATGAGCAGTTCTTC CASRKQSSYYNEQFF
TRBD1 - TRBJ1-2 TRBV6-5 TGTGCCAGCAGCACAGGGGGCACGGGCTACACCTTC CASSTGGTGYTF
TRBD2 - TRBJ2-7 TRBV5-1 TGCGCCAGCAGACCAGCGGGGGCAACCTACGAGCAGTACTTC CASRPAGATYEQYF
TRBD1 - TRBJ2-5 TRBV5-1 TGCGCCAGCAGCGGGGGTCCCGGGACAGGAGGCGAGACCCAGTACTTC CASSGGPGTGGETQYF
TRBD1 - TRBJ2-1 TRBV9 TGTGCCAGCAGCGTCAACAGGGGGCTAGGCAATGAGCAGTTCTTC CASSVNRGLGNEQFF